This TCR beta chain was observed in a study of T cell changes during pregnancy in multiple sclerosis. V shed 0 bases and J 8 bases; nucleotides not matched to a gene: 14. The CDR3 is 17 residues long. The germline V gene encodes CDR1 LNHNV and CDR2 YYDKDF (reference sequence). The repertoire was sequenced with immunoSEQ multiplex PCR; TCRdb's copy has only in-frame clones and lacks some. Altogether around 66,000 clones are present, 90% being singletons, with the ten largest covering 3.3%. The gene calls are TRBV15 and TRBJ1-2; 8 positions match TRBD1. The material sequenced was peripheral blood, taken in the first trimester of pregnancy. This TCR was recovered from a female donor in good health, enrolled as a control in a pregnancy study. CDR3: CATSRDLAGTGGRGYTF. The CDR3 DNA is TGTGCCACCAGCAGAGATTTGGCTGGGACAGGCGGTAGGGGCTACACCTTC.